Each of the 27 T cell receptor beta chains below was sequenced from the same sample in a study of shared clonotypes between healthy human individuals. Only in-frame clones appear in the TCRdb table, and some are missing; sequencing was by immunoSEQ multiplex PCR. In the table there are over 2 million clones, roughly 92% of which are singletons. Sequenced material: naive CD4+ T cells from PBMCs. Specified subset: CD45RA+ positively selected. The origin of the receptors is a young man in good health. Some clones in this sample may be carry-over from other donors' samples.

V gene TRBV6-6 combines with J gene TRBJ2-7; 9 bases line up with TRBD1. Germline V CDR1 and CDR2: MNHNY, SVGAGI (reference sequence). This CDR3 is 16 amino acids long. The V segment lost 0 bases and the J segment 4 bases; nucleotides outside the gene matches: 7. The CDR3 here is CASSYSDRGWSYEQYF. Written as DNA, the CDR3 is TGTGCCAGCAGTTACTCGGACAGGGGATGGTCGTACGAGCAGTACTTC.

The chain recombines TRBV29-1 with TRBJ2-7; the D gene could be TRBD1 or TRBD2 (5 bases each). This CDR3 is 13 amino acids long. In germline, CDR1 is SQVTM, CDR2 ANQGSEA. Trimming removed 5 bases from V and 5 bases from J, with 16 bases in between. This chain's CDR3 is CSVNPLVGDEQYF. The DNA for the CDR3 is TGCAGCGTTAACCCGTTGGTGGGGGACGAGCAGTACTTC.

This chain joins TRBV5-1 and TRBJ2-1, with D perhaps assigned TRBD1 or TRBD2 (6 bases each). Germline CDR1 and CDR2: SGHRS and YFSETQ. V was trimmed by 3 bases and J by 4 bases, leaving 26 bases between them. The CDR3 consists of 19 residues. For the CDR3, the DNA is TGCGCCAGCAGCTACCCTCAGGGGCCGACGGGTGGGACTTACAATGAGCAGTTCTTC. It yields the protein CASSYPQGPTGGTYNEQFF.

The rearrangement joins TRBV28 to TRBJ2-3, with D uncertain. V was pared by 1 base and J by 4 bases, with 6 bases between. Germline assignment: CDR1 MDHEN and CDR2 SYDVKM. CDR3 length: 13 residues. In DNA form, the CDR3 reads TGTGCCAGCAGTTTATCCTTCCCAGATACGCAGTATTTT. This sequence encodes CASSLSFPDTQYF.

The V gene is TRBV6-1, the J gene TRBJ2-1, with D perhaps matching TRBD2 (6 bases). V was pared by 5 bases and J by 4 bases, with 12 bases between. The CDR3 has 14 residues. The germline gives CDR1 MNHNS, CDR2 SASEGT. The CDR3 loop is CASSSGGAYNEQFF. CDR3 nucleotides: TGTGCCAGCAGTTCGGGCGGGGCTTACAATGAGCAGTTCTTC.

The CDR3 sequence is CASSFGVVDGYTF. CDR3 bases: TGCGCCAGCAGCTTCGGGGTAGTGGATGGCTACACCTTC. This chain links TRBV5-1 with TRBJ1-2; D gene ambiguous. The germline V gene encodes CDR1 SGHRS and CDR2 YFSETQ. The CDR3 is 13 residues long. Trimming removed 2 bases from V and 6 bases from J, with 11 bases in between.

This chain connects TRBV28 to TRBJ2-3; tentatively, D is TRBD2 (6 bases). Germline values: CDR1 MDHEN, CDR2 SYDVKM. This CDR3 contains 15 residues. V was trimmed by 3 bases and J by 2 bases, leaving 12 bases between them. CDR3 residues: CASSFGSGPTDTQYF. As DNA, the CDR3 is TGTGCCAGCAGTTTTGGGAGCGGGCCCACAGATACGCAGTATTTT.

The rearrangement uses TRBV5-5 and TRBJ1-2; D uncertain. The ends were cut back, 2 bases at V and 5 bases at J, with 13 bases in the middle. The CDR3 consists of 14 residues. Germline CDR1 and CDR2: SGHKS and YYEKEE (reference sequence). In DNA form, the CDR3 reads TGTGCCAGCAGCTTAGGGAGACATTTTTATGGCTACACCTTC. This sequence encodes CASSLGRHFYGYTF.

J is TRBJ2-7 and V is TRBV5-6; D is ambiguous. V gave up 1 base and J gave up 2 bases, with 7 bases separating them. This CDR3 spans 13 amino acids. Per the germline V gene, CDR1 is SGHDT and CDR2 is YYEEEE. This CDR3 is CASSLLGPYEQYF. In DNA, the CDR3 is TGTGCCAGCAGCTTGCTAGGGCCCTACGAGCAGTACTTC.

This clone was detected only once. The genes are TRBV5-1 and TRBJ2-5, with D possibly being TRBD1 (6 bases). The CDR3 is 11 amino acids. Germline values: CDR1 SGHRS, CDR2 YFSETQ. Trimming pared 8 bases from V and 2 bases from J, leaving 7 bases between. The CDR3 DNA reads TGCGCCAGGGACAGACAAGAGACCCAGTACTTC. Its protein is CARDRQETQYF.

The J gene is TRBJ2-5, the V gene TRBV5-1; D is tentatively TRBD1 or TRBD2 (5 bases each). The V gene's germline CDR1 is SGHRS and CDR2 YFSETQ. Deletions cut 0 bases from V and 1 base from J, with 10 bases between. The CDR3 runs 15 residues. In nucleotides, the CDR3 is TGCGCCAGCAGCTTGGGGGGACCCAGCCAAGAGACCCAGTACTTC. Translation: CASSLGGPSQETQYF. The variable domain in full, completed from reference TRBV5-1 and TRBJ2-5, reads KAGVTQTPRYLIKTRGQQVTLSCSPISGHRSVSWYQQTPGQGLQFLFEYFSETQRNKGNFPGRFSGRQFSNSRSEMNVSTLELGDSALYLCASSLGGPSQETQYFGPGTRLLVL.

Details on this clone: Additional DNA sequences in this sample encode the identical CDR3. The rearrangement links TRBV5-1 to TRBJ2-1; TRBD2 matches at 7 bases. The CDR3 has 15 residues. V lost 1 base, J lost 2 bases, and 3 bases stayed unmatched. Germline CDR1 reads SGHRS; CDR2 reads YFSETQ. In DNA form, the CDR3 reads TGCGCCAGCAGCTTGTTTAGCGGGCCCTACAATGAGCAGTTCTTC. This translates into CASSLFSGPYNEQFF.

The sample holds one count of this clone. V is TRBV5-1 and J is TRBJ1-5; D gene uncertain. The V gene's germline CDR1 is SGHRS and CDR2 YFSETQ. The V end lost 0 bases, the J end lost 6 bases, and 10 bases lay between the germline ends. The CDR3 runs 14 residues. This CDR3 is CASSLGRAGQPQHF. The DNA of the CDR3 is TGCGCCAGCAGCTTGGGGAGGGCCGGTCAGCCCCAGCATTTT.

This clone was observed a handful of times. The CDR3 nucleotides are TGTGCCAGCAGTTACTACGGGAGCAGGTATGAGCAGTTCTTC. Translation gives CASSYYGSRYEQFF. The chain recombines TRBV6-5 with TRBJ2-1, with TRBD2 as a possible D gene (6 bases). The CDR3 is 14 residues long. The V and J ends lost 1 base and 8 bases respectively, with 12 bases between them. CDR1 and CDR2 (germline): MNHEY, SVGAGI.

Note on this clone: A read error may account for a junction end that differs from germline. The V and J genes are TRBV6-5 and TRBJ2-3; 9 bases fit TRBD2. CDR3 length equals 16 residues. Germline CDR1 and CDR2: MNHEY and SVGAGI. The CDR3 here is CASSHSAGGGADTQYF. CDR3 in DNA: TGTGCCAGCAGTCACTCAGCGGGAGGAGGAGCAGATACGCAGTATTTT.

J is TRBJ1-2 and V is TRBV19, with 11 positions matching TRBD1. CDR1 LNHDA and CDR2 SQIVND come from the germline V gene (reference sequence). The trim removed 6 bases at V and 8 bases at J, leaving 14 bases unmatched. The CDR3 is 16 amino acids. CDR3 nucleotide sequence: TGTGCCAGTAGCAACTTCGAGGACAGGGGGCGGCGCGGCTACACCTTC. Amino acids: CASSNFEDRGRRGYTF.

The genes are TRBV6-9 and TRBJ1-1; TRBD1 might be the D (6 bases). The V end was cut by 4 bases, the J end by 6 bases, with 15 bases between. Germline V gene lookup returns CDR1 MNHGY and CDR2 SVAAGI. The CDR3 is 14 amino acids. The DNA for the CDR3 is TGTGCCAGCAGTTCCACCCCGGGGGCCCCTGAAGCTTTCTTT. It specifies CASSSTPGAPEAFF.

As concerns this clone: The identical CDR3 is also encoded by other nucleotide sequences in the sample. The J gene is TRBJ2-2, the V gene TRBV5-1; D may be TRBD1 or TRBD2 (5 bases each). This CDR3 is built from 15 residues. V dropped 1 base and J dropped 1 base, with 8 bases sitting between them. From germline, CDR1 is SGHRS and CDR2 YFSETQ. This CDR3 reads CASSLMGVNTGELFF. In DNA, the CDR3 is TGCGCCAGCAGCTTGATGGGGGTGAACACCGGGGAGCTGTTTTTT. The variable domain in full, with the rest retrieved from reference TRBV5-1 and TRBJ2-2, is KAGVTQTPRYLIKTRGQQVTLSCSPISGHRSVSWYQQTPGQGLQFLFEYFSETQRNKGNFPGRFSGRQFSNSRSEMNVSTLELGDSALYLCASSLMGVNTGELFFGEGSRLTVL.

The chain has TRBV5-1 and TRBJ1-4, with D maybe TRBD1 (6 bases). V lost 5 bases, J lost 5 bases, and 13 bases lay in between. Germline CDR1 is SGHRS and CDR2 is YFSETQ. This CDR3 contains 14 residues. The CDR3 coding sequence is TGCGCCAGCAGACCTCGGACAGAGAATGAAAAACTGTTTTTT. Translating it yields CASRPRTENEKLFF.

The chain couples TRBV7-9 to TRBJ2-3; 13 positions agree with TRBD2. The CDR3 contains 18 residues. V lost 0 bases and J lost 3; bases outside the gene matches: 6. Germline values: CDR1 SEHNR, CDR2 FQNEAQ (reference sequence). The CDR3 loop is CASSLAVMTSGRTDTQYF. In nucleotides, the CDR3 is TGTGCCAGCAGCTTAGCCGTGATGACTAGCGGGAGGACAGATACGCAGTATTTT.

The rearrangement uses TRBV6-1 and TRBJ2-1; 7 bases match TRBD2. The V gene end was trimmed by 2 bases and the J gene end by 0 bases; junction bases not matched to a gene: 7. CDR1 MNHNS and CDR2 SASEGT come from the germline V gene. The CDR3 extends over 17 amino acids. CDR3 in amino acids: CASSEIGSGGSYNEQFF. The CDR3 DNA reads TGTGCCAGCAGTGAAATCGGGTCGGGGGGCTCCTACAATGAGCAGTTCTTC.

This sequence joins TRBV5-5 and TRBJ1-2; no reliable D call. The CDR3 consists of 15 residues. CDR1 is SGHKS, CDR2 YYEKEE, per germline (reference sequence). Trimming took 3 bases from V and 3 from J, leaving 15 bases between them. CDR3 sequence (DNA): TGTGCCAGCAGCTCTGACCCCCCGAGTCACTATGGCTACACCTTC. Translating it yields CASSSDPPSHYGYTF. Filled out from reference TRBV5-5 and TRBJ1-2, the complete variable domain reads DAGVTQSPTHLIKTRGQQVTLRCSPISGHKSVSWYQQVLGQGPQFIFQYYEKEERGRGNFPDRFSARQFPNYSSELNVNALLLGDSALYLCASSSDPPSHYGYTFGSGTRLTVV.

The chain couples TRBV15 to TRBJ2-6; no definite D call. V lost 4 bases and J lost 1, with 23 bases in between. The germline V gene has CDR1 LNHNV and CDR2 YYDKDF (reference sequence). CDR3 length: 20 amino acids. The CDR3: CATSKPLIGGYKSGANVLTF. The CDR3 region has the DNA TGTGCCACCAGCAAACCTCTCATCGGTGGTTATAAGTCTGGGGCCAACGTCCTGACTTTC.

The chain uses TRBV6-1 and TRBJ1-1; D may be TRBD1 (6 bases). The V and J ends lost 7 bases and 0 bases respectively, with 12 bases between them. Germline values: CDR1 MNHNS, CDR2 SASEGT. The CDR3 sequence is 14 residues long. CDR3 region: CASTGQNMNTEAFF. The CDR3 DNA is TGTGCCAGCACTGGACAGAACATGAACACTGAAGCTTTCTTT.

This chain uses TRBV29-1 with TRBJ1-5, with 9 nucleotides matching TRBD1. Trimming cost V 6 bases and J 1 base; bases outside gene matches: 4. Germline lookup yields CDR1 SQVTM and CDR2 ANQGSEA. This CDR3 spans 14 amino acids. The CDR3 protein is CSVADRGSNQPQHF. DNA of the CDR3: TGCAGCGTCGCTGACAGGGGGAGCAATCAGCCCCAGCATTTT.

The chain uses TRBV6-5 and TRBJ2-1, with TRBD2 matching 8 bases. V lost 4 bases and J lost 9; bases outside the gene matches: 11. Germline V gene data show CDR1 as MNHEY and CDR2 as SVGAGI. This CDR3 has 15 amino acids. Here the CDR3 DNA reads TGTGCCAGCAGTTCTGAAAGCGGGAGCTTCGGTGAGCAGTTCTTC. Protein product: CASSSESGSFGEQFF.

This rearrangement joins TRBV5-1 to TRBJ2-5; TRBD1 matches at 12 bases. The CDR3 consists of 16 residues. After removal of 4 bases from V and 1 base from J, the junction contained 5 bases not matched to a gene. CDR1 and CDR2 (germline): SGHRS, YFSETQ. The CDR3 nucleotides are TGCGCCAGCAGCCAGGGACAGGGGGCGATCCAAGAGACCCAGTACTTC. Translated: CASSQGQGAIQETQYF. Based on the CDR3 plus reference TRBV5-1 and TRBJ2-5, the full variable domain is KAGVTQTPRYLIKTRGQQVTLSCSPISGHRSVSWYQQTPGQGLQFLFEYFSETQRNKGNFPGRFSGRQFSNSRSEMNVSTLELGDSALYLCASSQGQGAIQETQYFGPGTRLLVL.